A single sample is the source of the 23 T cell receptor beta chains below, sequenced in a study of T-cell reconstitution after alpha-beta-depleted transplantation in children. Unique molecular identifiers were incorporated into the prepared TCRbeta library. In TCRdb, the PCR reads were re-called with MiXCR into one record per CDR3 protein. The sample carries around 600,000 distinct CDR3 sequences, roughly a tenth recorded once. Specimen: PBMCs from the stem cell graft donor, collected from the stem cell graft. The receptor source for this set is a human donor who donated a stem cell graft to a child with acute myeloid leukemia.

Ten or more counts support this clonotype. The DNA for the CDR3 is TGTGCCAGCAGCTTAGTTTTGGGAGGGGCCGGCGAGCAGTACTTC. Its protein is CASSLVLGGAGEQYF. The chain links TRBV7-9 to TRBJ2-7; TRBD2 aligns across 7 bases. This CDR3 spans 15 amino acids. The ends lost 1 base at V and 6 bases at J; junction bases unmatched: 9. In germline, CDR1 is SEHNR, CDR2 FQNEAQ (reference sequence).

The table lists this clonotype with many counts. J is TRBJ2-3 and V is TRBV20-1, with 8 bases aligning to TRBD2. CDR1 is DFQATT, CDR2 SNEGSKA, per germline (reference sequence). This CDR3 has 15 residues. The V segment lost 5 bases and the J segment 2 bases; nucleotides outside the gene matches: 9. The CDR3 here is CSAPSIAGPTDTQYF. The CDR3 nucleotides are TGCAGTGCTCCCTCCATAGCGGGACCCACAGATACGCAGTATTTT.

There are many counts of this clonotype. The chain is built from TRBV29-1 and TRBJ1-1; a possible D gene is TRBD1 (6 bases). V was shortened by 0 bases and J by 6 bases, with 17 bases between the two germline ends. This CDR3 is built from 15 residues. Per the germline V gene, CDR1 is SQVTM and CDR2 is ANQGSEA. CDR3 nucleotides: TGCAGCGTTGAAGAGTCGGGGGCGCCTAGTCCTGAAGCTTTCTTT. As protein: CSVEESGAPSPEAFF.

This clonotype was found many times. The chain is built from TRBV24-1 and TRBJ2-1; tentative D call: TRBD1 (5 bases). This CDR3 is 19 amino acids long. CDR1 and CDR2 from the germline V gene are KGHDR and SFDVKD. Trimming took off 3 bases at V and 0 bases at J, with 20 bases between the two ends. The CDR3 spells CATSDLPGARQISYNEQFF. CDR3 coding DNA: TGTGCCACCAGTGATCTGCCGGGTGCTCGACAGATCTCCTACAATGAGCAGTTCTTC.

The CDR3 nucleotides read TGTGCCAGCAGTGAAACCGGACGGGGCTATGGCTACACCTTC. Amino acid sequence: CASSETGRGYGYTF. V and J are TRBV6-4 and TRBJ1-2; D is unresolved. V was shortened by 3 bases and J by 4 bases, with 12 bases between the two germline ends. Germline assignment: CDR1 MRHNA and CDR2 SNTAGT. The CDR3 loop spans 14 amino acids.

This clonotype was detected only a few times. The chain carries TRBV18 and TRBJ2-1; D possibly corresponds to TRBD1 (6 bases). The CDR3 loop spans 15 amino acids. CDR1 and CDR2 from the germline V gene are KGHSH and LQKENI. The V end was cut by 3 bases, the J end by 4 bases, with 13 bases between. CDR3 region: CASSPSGVLYNEQFF. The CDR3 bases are TGTGCCAGCTCACCGTCAGGGGTTCTATACAATGAGCAGTTCTTC.

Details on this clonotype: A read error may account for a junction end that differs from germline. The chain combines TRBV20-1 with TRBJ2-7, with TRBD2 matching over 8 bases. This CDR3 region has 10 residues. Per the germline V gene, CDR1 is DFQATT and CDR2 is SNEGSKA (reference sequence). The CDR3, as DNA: TGCAGTGCTAGAGATCGGGGCGGGAGGTGG. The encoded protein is CSARDRGGRW.

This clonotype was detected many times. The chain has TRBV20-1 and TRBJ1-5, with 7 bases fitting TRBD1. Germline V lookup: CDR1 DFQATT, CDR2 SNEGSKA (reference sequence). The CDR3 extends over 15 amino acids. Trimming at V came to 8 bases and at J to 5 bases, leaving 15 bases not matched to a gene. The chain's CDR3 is CSTPGGIRGYQPQHF. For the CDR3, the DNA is TGCAGTACCCCCGGGGGAATCAGGGGGTATCAGCCCCAGCATTTT.

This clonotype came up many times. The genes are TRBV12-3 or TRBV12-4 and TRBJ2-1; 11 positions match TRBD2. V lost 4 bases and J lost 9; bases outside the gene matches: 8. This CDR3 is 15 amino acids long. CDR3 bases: TGTGCCAGCAGTTCGGCTAGCGGGAGGTGGGGTGAGCAGTTCTTC. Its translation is CASSSASGRWGEQFF.

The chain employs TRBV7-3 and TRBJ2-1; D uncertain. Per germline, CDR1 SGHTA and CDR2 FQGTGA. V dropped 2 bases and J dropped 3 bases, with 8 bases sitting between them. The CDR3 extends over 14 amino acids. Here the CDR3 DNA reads TGTGCCAGCAGCTTAGGGCTCCGCTACAATGAGCAGTTCTTC. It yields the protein CASSLGLRYNEQFF. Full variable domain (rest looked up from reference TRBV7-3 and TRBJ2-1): GAGVSQTPSNKVTEKGKYVELRCDPISGHTALYWYRQSLGQGPEFLIYFQGTGAADDSGLPNDRFFAVRPEGSVSTLKIQRTERGDSAVYLCASSLGLRYNEQFFGPGTRLTVL.

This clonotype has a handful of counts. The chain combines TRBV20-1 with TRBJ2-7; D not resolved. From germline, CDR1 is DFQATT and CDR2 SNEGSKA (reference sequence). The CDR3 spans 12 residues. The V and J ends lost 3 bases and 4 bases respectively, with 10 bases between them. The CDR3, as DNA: TGCAGTGCTAGCCAGGCCGATTACGAGCAGTACTTC. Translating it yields CSASQADYEQYF.

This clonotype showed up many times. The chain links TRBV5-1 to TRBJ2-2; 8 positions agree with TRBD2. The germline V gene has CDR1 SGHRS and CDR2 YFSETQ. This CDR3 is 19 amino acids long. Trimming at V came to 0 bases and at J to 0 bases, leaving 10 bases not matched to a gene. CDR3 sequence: CASSLGILRLATNTGELFF. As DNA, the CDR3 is TGCGCCAGCAGCTTGGGCATCCTCCGACTAGCGACGAACACCGGGGAGCTGTTTTTT. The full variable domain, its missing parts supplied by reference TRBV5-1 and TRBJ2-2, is KAGVTQTPRYLIKTRGQQVTLSCSPISGHRSVSWYQQTPGQGLQFLFEYFSETQRNKGNFPGRFSGRQFSNSRSEMNVSTLELGDSALYLCASSLGILRLATNTGELFFGEGSRLTVL.

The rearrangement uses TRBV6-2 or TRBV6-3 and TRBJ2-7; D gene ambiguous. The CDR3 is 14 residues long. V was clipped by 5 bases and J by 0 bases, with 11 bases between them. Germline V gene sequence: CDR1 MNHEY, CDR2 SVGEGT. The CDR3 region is CASSRVPSSYEQYF. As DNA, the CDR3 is TGTGCCAGCAGTCGGGTTCCGAGCTCCTACGAGCAGTACTTC.

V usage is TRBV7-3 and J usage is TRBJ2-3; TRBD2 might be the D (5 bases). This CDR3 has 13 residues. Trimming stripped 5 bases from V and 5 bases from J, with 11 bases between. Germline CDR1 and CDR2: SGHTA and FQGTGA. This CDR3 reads CASSPSAGDTQYF. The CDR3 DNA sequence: TGTGCCAGCAGCCCGTCCGCGGGAGATACGCAGTATTTT.

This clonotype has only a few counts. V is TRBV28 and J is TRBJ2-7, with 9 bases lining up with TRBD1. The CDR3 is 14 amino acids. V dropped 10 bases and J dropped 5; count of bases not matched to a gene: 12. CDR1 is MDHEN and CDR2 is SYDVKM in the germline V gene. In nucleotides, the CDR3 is TGTGCCAAACCTGACCGGGACAGGGTCGACGAGCAGTACTTC. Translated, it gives CAKPDRDRVDEQYF.

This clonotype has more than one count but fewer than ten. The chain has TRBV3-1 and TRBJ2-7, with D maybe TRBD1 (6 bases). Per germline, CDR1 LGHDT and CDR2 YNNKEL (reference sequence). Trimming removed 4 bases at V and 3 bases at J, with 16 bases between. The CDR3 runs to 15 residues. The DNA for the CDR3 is TGTGCCAGCAGCCCGAACCAGGGACATCACTACGAGCAGTACTTC. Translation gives CASSPNQGHHYEQYF.

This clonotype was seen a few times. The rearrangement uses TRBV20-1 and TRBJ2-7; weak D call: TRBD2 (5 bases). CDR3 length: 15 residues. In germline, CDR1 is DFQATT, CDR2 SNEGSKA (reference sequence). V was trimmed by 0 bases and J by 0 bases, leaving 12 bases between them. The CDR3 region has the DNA TGCAGTGCTAGAGATCCGGGGAAAAGCTCCTACGAGCAGTACTTC. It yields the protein CSARDPGKSSYEQYF.

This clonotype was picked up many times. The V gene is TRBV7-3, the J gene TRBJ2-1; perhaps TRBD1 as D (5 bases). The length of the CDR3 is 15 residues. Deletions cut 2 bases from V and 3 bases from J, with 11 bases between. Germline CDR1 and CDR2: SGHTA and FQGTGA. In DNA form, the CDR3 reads TGTGCCAGCAGCTTAGACAGCGTAATCTACAATGAGCAGTTCTTC. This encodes CASSLDSVIYNEQFF.

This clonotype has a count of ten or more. The CDR3 sequence is CSARDGTDPYEQYF. CDR3 bases: TGCAGTGCTAGAGACGGGACCGACCCCTACGAGCAGTACTTC. The chain couples TRBV20-1 to TRBJ2-7; D may match TRBD1 or TRBD2 (5 bases each). The CDR3 has 14 amino acids. Germline CDR1 is DFQATT and CDR2 is SNEGSKA (reference sequence). Trimming removed 0 bases at V and 2 bases at J, with 11 bases between.

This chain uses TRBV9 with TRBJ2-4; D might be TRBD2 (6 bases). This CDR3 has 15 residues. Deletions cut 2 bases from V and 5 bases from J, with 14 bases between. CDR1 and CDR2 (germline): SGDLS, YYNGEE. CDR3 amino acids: CASSVEGWGENIQYF. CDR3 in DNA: TGTGCCAGCAGCGTGGAAGGGTGGGGGGAAAACATTCAGTACTTC.

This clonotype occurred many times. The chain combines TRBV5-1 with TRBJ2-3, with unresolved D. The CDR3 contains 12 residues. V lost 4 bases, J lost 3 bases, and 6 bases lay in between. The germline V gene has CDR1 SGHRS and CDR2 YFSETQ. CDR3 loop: CASSPVTDTQYF. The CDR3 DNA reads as TGCGCCAGCAGCCCGGTGACAGATACGCAGTATTTT.

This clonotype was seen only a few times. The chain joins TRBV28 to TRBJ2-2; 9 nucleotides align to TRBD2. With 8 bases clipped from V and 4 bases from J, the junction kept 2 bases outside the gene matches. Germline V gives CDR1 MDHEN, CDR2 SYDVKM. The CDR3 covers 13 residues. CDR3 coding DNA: TGTGCCAGCGGACTAGCGATCACCGGGGAGCTGTTTTTT. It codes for CASGLAITGELFF.

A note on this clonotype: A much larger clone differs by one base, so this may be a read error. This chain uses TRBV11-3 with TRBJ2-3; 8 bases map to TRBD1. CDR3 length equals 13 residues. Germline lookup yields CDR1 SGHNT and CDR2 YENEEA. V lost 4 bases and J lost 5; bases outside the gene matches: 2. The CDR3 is CASSSGTGDTQYF. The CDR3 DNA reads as TGTGCCAGCAGCTCCGGGACAGGAGATACGCAGTATTTT.